The 18 T cell receptor beta chains given below trace back to one sample, sequenced in a study of blood T cell repertoires in COVID-19. Clones were sequenced by immunoSEQ multiplex PCR, and TCRdb holds only the in-frame ones, with some missing. In the table there are 200,000 to 300,000 clones, approximately 80% of which are singletons. The sample was peripheral blood. All receptors come from a man aged 35-49 years who had recovered from COVID-19.

V is TRBV3-1 (or the pseudogene TRBV3-2) and J is TRBJ1-1; D is perhaps TRBD1 (6 bases). The CDR3 sequence is 13 residues long. Trimming cost V 6 bases and J 4 bases, with 12 bases left between them. The germline CDR1 and CDR2 sequences are LGHDT and YNNKEL (reference sequence). The CDR3 protein is CASRHRVSTEAFF. CDR3 nucleotides: TGTGCCAGCAGGCACAGGGTAAGCACTGAAGCTTTCTTT.

The V and J genes are TRBV6-5 and TRBJ2-7; maybe TRBD2 (6 bases). CDR3 length: 15 residues. Germline CDR1 and CDR2: MNHEY and SVGAGI. V was shortened by 6 bases and J by 2 bases, with 17 bases between the two germline ends. DNA for the CDR3: TGTGCCAGCAGCCGGGGGACCACGTCTACCTACGAGCAGTACTTC. It yields the protein CASSRGTTSTYEQYF.

The V gene is TRBV7-9, the J gene TRBJ2-5; 9 bases match TRBD1. V was pared by 2 bases and J by 5 bases, with 15 bases of the junction left unmatched. Germline CDR1 and CDR2: SEHNR and FQNEAQ (reference sequence). This CDR3 spans 18 amino acids. The CDR3: CASSLLRTGVGSGETQYF. CDR3 bases: TGTGCCAGCAGCTTACTTAGGACAGGGGTCGGGTCGGGGGAGACCCAGTACTTC. Based on the CDR3 plus reference TRBV7-9 and TRBJ2-5, the full variable domain is DTGVSQNPRHKITKRGQNVTFRCDPISEHNRLYWYRQTLGQGPEFLTYFQNEAQLEKSRLLSDRFSAERPKGSFSTLEIQRTEQGDSAMYLCASSLLRTGVGSGETQYFGPGTRLLVL.

This clone was seen only a few times. The V call is TRBV7-2, the J call TRBJ1-5, with D possibly matching TRBD1 (5 bases). CDR1 and CDR2 (germline): SGHTA, FQGNSA. V was clipped by 4 bases and J by 4 bases, with 17 bases between them. CDR3 length equals 16 residues. Written as DNA, the CDR3 is TGTGCCAGCAGCTCCGTCGGGGGGTCAGGTAATCAGCCCCAGCATTTT. It codes for CASSSVGGSGNQPQHF.

CDR3 region: CASSILGGAKPQHF. For the CDR3, the DNA is TGTGCCAGTAGTATTTTAGGGGGGGCAAAGCCCCAGCATTTT. The J gene is TRBJ1-5, the V gene TRBV19, with D possibly matching TRBD1 (6 bases). Trimming shortened V by 3 bases and J by 8 bases, and 14 bases separated the two germline ends. Germline V gene data show CDR1 as LNHDA and CDR2 as SQIVND (reference sequence). This CDR3 comprises 14 residues.

CDR3 bases: TGTGCCAGCAGCTTACAGGGGGGCGCCGAGTCACCCCTCCACTTT. Encoded protein: CASSLQGGAESPLHF. V gene TRBV11-2 combines with J gene TRBJ1-6; 7 nucleotides line up with TRBD1. With V trimmed by 2 bases and J by 10 bases, 8 bases remained unmatched. Germline V gives CDR1 SGHAT, CDR2 FQNNGV. The CDR3 totals 15 residues.

This clone was counted a few times. The chain combines TRBV2 with TRBJ2-2; 8 bases are a match to TRBD1. V gave up 6 bases and J gave up 5 bases; unmatched junction bases: 8. This CDR3 contains 15 residues. The germline CDR1 and CDR2 sequences are SNHLY and FYNNEI. CDR3 nucleotides: TGTGCCAGCAGCGCTCAGGGGGCGCATACCGGGGAGCTGTTTTTT. It codes for CASSAQGAHTGELFF.

CDR3 nucleotide sequence: TGTGCCAGCAGCTTAGGGGTACCTAGCGGGAGAAAAGATACGCAGTATTTT. This gives the protein CASSLGVPSGRKDTQYF. This sequence joins TRBV7-6 and TRBJ2-3; 10 positions match TRBD2. The CDR3 runs to 17 residues. V shed 1 base, J shed 5 bases, and the junction held 9 bases outside the gene matches. Germline loops: CDR1 SGHVS, CDR2 FNYEAQ.

The chain uses TRBV2 and TRBJ2-5; D might be TRBD2 (6 bases). CDR3 length equals 11 residues. Germline lookup yields CDR1 SNHLY and CDR2 FYNNEI. The germline V and J ends were trimmed by 10 bases and 7 bases, with 13 bases remaining between them. The DNA of the CDR3 is TGTGCCACCGGGGAGGCAGGGACCCAGTACTTC. The encoded protein is CATGEAGTQYF.

The chain carries TRBV4-1 and TRBJ2-7, with 9 bases that match TRBD2. This CDR3 is built from 13 residues. The J segment lost 3 bases and the V segment lost 5 bases, leaving 2 bases of the junction unmatched. The V gene's germline CDR1 is MGHRA and CDR2 YSYEKL. CDR3 protein: CASSISGGYEQYF. In nucleotides, the CDR3 is TGCGCCAGCAGCATTAGCGGGGGCTACGAGCAGTACTTC.

The chain carries TRBV9 and TRBJ2-5; D may be TRBD2 (5 bases). CDR3 length equals 16 residues. CDR1 is SGDLS, CDR2 YYNGEE, per germline. Trimming cost V 0 bases and J 1 base, with 13 bases left between them. CDR3 residues: CASSVVGSLGQETQYF. The CDR3 DNA reads TGTGCCAGCAGCGTAGTTGGGAGCTTGGGCCAAGAGACCCAGTACTTC.

The chain is built from TRBV2 and TRBJ2-1; a possible D gene is TRBD2 (6 bases). The germline V gene encodes CDR1 SNHLY and CDR2 FYNNEI. The CDR3 covers 15 residues. V was trimmed by 1 base and J by 3 bases, leaving 10 bases between them. The CDR3 DNA reads as TGTGCCAGCAGTGAAGGGGTAGCGGTCTACAATGAGCAGTTCTTC. Its protein is CASSEGVAVYNEQFF.

The chain couples TRBV4-1 to TRBJ1-1; D gene unclear. The CDR3 is made up of 14 amino acids. V was clipped by 1 base and J by 2 bases, with 8 bases between them. Germline-derived CDR1 and CDR2 are MGHRA and YSYEKL. The CDR3 DNA follows: TGCGCCAGCAGCCAAGGGGCCTTAAACACTGAAGCTTTCTTT. It yields the protein CASSQGALNTEAFF.

The genes are TRBV19 and TRBJ2-7, with D tentatively TRBD2 (8 bases). Per germline, CDR1 LNHDA and CDR2 SQIVND (reference sequence). V lost 0 bases and J 4 bases, leaving 19 bases between the germline ends. The CDR3 is 17 residues long. Here the CDR3 reads CASSIDPREGARYEQYF. In DNA, the CDR3 is TGTGCCAGTAGTATAGATCCCCGGGAGGGGGCCAGGTACGAGCAGTACTTC.

The chain employs TRBV6-2 or TRBV6-3 and TRBJ2-1; 7 bases align to TRBD1. Germline V gene data show CDR1 as MNHEY and CDR2 as SVGEGT. CDR3 length: 16 residues. V lost 5 bases and J lost 5; bases outside the gene matches: 12. The CDR3 protein is CASSPLTGTANNEQFF. The CDR3 DNA reads as TGTGCCAGCAGTCCCCTTACCGGGACAGCTAACAATGAGCAGTTCTTC.

J is TRBJ2-7 and V is TRBV9; TRBD1 aligns across 9 bases. Trimming cost V 8 bases and J 5 bases; bases outside gene matches: 14. The CDR3 loop spans 15 amino acids. Germline V lookup: CDR1 SGDLS, CDR2 YYNGEE. The CDR3 sequence: CARPIRQGGGNEQYF. The CDR3 region has the DNA TGTGCCAGGCCCATTCGACAGGGGGGTGGAAACGAGCAGTACTTC.

The V and J genes are TRBV18 and TRBJ1-2; no reliable D call. V was shortened by 3 bases and J by 0 bases, with 23 bases between the two germline ends. CDR1 and CDR2 (germline): KGHSH, LQKENI. CDR3 length: 19 residues. The chain's CDR3 is CASSPTAEAQYKANYGYTF. As DNA, the CDR3 is TGTGCCAGCTCACCTACTGCAGAGGCCCAGTATAAAGCTAACTATGGCTACACCTTC.

This clone was seen a handful of times. The chain is built from TRBV5-6 and TRBJ2-7, with TRBD2 identical over 8 bases. From germline, CDR1 is SGHDT and CDR2 YYEEEE. V lost 1 base, J lost 3 bases, and 6 bases stayed unmatched. The CDR3 runs to 15 residues. For the CDR3, the DNA is TGTGCCAGCAGCTTGTACGTGACTAGCGTCTACGAGCAGTACTTC. Encoded protein: CASSLYVTSVYEQYF.